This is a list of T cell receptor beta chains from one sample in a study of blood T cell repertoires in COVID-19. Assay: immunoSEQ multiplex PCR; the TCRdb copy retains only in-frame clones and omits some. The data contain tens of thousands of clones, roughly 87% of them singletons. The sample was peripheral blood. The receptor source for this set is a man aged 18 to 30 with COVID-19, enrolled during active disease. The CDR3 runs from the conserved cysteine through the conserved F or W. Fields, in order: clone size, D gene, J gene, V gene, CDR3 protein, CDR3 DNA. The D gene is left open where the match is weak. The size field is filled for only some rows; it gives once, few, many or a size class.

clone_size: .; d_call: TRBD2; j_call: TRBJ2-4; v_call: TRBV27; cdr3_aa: CASSLGSGSGNIQYF; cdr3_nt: TGTGCCAGCAGTTTAGGTAGCGGGAGCGGGAACATTCAGTACTTC
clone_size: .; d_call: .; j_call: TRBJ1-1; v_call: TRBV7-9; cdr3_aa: CASIEAANTEAFF; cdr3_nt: TGTGCCAGCATAGAGGCGGCGAACACTGAAGCTTTCTTT
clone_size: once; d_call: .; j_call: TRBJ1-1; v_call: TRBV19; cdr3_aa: CASSIGGKATEAFF; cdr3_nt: TGTGCCAGTAGTATAGGAGGCAAAGCCACTGAAGCTTTCTTT
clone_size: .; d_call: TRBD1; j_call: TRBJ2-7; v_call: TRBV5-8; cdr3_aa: CASKGQGYEQYF; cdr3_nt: TGTGCCAGCAAGGGACAGGGCTACGAGCAGTACTTC
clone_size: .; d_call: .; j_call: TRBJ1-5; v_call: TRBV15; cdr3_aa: CATSRERRGNQPQHF; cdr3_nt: TGTGCCACCAGCAGAGAGCGACGGGGCAATCAGCCCCAGCATTTT
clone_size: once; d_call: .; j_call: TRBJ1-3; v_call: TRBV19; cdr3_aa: CASTPERGPFSGNTIYF; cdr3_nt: TGTGCCAGTACCCCCGAGCGGGGCCCCTTCTCTGGAAACACCATATATTTT
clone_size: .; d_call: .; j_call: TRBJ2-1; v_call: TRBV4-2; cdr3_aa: CASSPTGVAPGDNEQFF; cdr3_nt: TGTGCCAGCAGCCCCACCGGTGTAGCCCCCGGTGATAATGAGCAGTTCTTC
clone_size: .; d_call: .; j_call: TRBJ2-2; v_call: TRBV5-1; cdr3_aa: CASSLVQGNTGELFF; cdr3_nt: TGCGCCAGCAGCTTGGTACAGGGGAACACCGGGGAGCTGTTTTTT
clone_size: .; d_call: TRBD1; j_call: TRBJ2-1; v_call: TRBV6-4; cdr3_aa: CASSEVGQGRDEQFF; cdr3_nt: TGTGCCAGCAGTGAAGTAGGACAGGGGAGGGATGAGCAGTTCTTC
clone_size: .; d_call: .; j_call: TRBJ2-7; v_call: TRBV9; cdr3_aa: CASSVEGSPSDEQYF; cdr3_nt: TGTGCCAGCAGCGTCGAGGGTAGTCCCTCGGACGAGCAGTACTTC
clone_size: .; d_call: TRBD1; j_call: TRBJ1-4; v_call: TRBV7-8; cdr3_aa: CASSPGGAGEKLLF; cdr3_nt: TGTGCCAGCAGCCCAGGGGGCGCGGGTGAAAAACTGCTTTTT
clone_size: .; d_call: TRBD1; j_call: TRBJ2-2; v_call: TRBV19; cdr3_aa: CASTPGTGNTGELFF; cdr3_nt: TGTGCCAGTACCCCCGGGACAGGAAACACCGGGGAGCTGTTTTTT
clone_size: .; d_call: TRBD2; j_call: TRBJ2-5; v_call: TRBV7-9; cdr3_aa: CASSPSSGDETQYF; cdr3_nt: TGTGCCAGCAGCCCGAGTAGCGGGGACGAGACCCAGTACTTC
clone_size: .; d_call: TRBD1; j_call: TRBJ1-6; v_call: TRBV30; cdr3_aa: CAWTVRQGNSPLHF; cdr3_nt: TGTGCCTGGACCGTCCGACAGGGTAATTCACCCCTCCACTTT
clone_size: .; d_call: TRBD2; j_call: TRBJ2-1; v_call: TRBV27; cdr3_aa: CASSHSGTSAHVSSNEQFF; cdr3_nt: TGTGCCAGCAGCCACTCCGGGACTAGCGCCCATGTGAGTTCCAATGAGCAGTTCTTC
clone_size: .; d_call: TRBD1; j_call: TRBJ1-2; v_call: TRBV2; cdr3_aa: CASSDFTGTGSGYTF; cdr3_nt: TGTGCCAGCAGTGATTTCACCGGGACAGGGTCTGGCTACACCTTC
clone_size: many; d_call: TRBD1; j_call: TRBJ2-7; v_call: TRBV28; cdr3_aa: CASSLMGQGAWEQYF; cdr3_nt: TGTGCCAGCAGTTTGATGGGACAGGGGGCGTGGGAGCAGTACTTC
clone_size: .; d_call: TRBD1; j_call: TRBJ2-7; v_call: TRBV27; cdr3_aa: CASSLGTGVTYEQYF; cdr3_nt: TGTGCCAGCAGTTTGGGGACAGGAGTTACCTACGAGCAGTACTTC
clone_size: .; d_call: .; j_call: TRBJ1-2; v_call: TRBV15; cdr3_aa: CATSRDLWRVIGYTF; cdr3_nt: TGTGCCACCAGCAGAGATCTGTGGAGGGTAATCGGCTACACCTTC
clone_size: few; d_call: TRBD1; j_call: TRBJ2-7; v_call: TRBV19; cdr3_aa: CASSIALQGYSYEQYF; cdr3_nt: TGTGCCAGTAGTATAGCTCTACAGGGGTACTCCTACGAGCAGTACTTC
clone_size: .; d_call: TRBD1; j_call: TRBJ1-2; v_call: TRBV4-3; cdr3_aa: CASSQEGGQGINYGYTF; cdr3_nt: TGCGCCAGCAGCCAAGAGGGGGGACAGGGGATTAACTATGGCTACACCTTC
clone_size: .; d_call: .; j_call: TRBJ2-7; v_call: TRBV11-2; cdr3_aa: CASSFGLSEQYF; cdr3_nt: TGTGCCAGCAGCTTTGGGCTCTCCGAGCAGTACTTC
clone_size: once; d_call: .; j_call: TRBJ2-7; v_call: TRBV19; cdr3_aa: CASSSYKTGQDEGEQYF; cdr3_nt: TGTGCCAGTAGTTCTTATAAGACGGGCCAGGACGAGGGCGAGCAGTACTTC
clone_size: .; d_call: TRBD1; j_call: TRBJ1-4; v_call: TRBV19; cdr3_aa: CASSLRRGDRGEKLLF; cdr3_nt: TGTGCCAGTAGTCTACGAAGGGGGGACAGGGGGGAAAAACTGCTTTTT
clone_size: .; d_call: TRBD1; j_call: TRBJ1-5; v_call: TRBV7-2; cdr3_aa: CASSPGQGNQPQHF; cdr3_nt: TGTGCCAGCAGCCCCGGACAGGGGAATCAGCCCCAGCATTTT
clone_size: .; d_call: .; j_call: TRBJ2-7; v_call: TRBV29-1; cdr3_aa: CSVLDISYEQYF; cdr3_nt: TGCAGCGTTCTTGACATCTCCTACGAGCAGTACTTC
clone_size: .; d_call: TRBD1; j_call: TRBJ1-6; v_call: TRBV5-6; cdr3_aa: CASSGQGTSPLHF; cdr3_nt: TGTGCCAGCAGCGGACAGGGAACCTCACCCCTCCACTTT
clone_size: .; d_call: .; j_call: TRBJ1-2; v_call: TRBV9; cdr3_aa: CASSVREGGYTF; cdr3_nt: TGTGCCAGCAGCGTACGGGAGGGGGGCTACACCTTC
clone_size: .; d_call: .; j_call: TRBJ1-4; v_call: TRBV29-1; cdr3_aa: CSVQPASSTNEKLLF; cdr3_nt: TGCAGCGTCCAACCCGCCAGCTCAACTAATGAAAAACTGCTTTTT
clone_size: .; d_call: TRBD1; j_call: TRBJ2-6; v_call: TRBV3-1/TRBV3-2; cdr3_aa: CASSQDRDRGPGANVLTF; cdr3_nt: TGTGCCAGCAGCCAAGACCGGGACAGGGGGCCTGGGGCCAACGTCCTGACTTTC